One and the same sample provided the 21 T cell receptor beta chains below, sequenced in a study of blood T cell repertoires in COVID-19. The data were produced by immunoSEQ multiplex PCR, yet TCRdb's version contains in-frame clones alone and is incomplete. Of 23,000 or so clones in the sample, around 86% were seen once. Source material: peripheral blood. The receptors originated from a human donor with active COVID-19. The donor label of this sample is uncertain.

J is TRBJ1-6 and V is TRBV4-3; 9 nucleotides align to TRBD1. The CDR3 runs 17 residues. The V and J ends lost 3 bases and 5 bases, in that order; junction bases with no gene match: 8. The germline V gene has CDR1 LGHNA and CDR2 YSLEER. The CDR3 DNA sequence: TGCGCCAGCAGCCAGGAAGAGGGACAGGGCCATAATTCACCCCTCCACTTT. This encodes CASSQEEGQGHNSPLHF.

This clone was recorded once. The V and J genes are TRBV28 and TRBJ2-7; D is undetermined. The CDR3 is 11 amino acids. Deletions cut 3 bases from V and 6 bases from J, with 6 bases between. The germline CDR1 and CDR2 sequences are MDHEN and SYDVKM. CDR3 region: CASSFLSEQYF. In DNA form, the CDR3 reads TGTGCCAGCAGTTTTCTTTCCGAGCAGTACTTC.

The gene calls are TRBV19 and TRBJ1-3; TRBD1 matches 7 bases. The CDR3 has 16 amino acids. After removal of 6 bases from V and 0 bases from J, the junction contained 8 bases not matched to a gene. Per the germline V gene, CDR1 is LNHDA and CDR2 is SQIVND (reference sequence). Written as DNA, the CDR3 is TGTGCCAGTAGACCGGGACAGACTTTCTCTGGAAACACCATATATTTT. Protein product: CASRPGQTFSGNTIYF.

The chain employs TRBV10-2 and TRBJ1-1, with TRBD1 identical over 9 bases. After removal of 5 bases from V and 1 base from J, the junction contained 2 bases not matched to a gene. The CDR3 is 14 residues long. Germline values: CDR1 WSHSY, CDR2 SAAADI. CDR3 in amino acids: CASSQDRGNTEAFF. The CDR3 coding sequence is TGCGCCAGCAGTCAGGACAGGGGGAACACTGAAGCTTTCTTT.

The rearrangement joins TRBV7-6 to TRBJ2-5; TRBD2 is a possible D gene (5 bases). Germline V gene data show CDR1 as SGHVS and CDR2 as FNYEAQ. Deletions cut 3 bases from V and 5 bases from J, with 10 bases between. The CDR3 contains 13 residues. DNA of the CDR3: TGTGCCAGCAGCTTTCACGGGGTGGAGACCCAGTACTTC. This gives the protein CASSFHGVETQYF.

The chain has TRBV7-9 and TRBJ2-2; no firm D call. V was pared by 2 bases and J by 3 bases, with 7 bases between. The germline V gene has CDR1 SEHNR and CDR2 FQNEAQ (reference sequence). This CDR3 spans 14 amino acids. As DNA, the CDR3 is TGTGCCAGCAGCTTAAGCCTGTACACCGGGGAGCTGTTTTTT. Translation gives CASSLSLYTGELFF.

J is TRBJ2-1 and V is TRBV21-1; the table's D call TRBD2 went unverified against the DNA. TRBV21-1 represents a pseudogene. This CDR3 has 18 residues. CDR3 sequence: CASILDNTPGGTLNEQFF. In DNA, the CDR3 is TGTGCCAGCATCCTCGATAATACTCCGGGGGGGACCCTTAATGAGCAGTTCTTC.

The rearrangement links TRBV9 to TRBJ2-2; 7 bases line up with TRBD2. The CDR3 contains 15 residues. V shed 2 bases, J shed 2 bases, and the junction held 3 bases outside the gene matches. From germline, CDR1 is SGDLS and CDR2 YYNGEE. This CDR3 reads CASSVGGRNTGELFF. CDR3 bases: TGTGCCAGCAGCGTGGGCGGGAGAAACACCGGGGAGCTGTTTTTT. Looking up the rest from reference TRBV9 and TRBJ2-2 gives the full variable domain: DSGVTQTPKHLITATGQRVTLRCSPRSGDLSVYWYQQSLDQGLQFLIQYYNGEERAKGNILERFSAQQFPDLHSELNLSSLELGDSALYFCASSVGGRNTGELFFGEGSRLTVL.

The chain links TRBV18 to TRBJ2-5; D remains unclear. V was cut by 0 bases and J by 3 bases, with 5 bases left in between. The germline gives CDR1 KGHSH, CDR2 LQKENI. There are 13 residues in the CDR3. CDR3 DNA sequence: TGTGCCAGCTCACCACCGCTAGAAGAGACCCAGTACTTC. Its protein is CASSPPLEETQYF.

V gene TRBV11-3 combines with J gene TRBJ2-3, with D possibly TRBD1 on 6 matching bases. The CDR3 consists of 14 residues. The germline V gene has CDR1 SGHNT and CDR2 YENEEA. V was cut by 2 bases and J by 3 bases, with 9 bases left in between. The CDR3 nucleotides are TGTGCCAGCAGCTTAAGGGGGATAACAGATACGCAGTATTTT. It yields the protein CASSLRGITDTQYF.

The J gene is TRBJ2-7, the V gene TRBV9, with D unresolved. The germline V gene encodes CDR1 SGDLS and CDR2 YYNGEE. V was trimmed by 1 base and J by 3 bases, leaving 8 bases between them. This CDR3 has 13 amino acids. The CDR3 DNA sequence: TGTGCCAGCAGCGTATTGGCAGGCTACGAGCAGTACTTC. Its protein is CASSVLAGYEQYF.

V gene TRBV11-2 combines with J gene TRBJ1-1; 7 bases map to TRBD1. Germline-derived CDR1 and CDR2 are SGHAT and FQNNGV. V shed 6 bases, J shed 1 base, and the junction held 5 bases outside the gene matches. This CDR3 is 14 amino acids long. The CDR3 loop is CASSRDRENTEAFF. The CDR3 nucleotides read TGTGCCAGCAGTCGCGACAGGGAGAACACTGAAGCTTTCTTT. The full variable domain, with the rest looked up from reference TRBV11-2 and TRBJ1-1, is EAGVAQSPRYKIIEKRQSVAFWCNPISGHATLYWYQQILGQGPKLLIQFQNNGVVDDSQLPKDRFSAERLKGVDSTLKIQPAKLEDSAVYLCASSRDRENTEAFFGQGTRLTVV.

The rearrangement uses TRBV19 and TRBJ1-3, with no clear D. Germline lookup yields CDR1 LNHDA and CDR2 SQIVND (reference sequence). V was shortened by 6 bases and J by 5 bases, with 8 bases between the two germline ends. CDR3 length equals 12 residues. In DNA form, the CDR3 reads TGTGCCAGTAGCCTACTACGAAACACCATATATTTT. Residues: CASSLLRNTIYF.

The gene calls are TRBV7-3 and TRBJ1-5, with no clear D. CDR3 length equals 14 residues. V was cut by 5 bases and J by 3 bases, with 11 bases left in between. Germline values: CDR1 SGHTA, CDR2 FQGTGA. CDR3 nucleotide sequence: TGTGCCAGCAGCCCCTCCGGGAACAATCAGCCCCAGCATTTT. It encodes CASSPSGNNQPQHF.

CDR3 protein: CASSFGTSGYEQYF. CDR3 nucleotide sequence: TGCGCCAGCAGTTTCGGGACTAGCGGTTACGAGCAGTACTTC. The rearrangement joins TRBV4-1 to TRBJ2-7; TRBD2 matches at 11 bases. V shed 6 bases and J 4 bases; nucleotides not matched to a gene: 5. The CDR3 has 14 residues. From germline, CDR1 is MGHRA and CDR2 YSYEKL.

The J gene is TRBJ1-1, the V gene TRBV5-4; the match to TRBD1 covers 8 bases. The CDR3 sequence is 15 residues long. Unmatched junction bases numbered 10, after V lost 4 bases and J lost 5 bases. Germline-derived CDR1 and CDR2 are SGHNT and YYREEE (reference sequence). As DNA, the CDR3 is TGTGCCAGCAGCGTCGGACAGGGAGCTATTACTGAAGCTTTCTTT. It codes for CASSVGQGAITEAFF.

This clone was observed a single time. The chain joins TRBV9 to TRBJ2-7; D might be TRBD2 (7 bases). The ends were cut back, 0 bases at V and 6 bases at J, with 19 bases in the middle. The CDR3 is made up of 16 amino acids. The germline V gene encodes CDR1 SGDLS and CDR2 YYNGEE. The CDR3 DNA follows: TGTGCCAGCAGCGTAGGGGGGGGGCAGCCCCGTGTCGAGCAGTACTTC. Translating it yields CASSVGGGQPRVEQYF.

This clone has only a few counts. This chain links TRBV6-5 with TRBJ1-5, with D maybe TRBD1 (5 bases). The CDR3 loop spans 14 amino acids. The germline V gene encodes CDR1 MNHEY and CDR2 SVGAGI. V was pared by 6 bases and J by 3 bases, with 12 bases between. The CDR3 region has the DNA TGTGCCAGCAGCAGGGTGGCAGACAATCAGCCCCAGCATTTT. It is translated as CASSRVADNQPQHF.

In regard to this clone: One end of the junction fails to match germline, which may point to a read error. The CDR3 coding sequence is TGTGCTAGCAGCTTAGGAACTAGCCTGCAAGAGACCCAGTACTTC. It is translated as CASSLGTSLQETQYF. The chain is built from TRBV7-7 and TRBJ2-5; weak D call: TRBD2 (6 bases). Per the germline V gene, CDR1 is SSHAT and CDR2 is FNYEAQ (reference sequence). The CDR3 has 15 residues.

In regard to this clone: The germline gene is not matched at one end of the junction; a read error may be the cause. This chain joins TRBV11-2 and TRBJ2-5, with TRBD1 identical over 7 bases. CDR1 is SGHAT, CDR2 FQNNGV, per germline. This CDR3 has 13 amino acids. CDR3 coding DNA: TGTGCCAGCAGGTTAGACAGGGTAGAGACCCAGTACTTC. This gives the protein CASRLDRVETQYF.

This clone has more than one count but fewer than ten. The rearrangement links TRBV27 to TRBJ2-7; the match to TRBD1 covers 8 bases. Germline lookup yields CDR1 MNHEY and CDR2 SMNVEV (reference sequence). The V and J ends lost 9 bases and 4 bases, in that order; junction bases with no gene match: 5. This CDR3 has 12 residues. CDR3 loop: CASQGAGYEQYF. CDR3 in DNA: TGTGCCAGTCAGGGGGCTGGTTACGAGCAGTACTTC.